The clone carrying this TCR beta chain was picked up a small number of times. This record belongs to a study of blood T cell repertoires in COVID-19. For the study at large: The origin of the acute and convalescent COVID-19 samples was the United States, Italy and Spain. PBMCs, B-cell-depleted T cells, or T cells provided the cDNA or gDNA that made up the material.

From germline, CDR1 is SGHRS and CDR2 YFSETQ. The CDR3 loop spans 15 amino acids. V lost 6 bases and J lost 2, with 15 bases in between. Using immunoSEQ multiplex PCR, the repertoire was profiled, and TCRdb retains in-frame clones only, with some absent. The sample has tens of thousands of clones; around 88% are singletons. The clonotype originates from a man in his sixties with acute or convalescent COVID-19. V gene TRBV5-1 combines with J gene TRBJ2-1; no clear D gene. The specimen sequenced was peripheral blood. The CDR3 coding sequence is TGCGCCAGCACCCTCATGGCGGCAACCTACAATGAGCAGTTCTTC. It specifies CASTLMAATYNEQFF.